These 19 T cell receptor beta chains originate from one sample sequenced in a study of PD-L1 blockade in urothelial cancer. Profiling relied on immunoSEQ multiplex PCR, and the TCRdb table lists in-frame clones only, not all of them. The profile covers 45,000 to 60,000 clones, with roughly 87% appearing a single time and less than 8% taken by the ten largest. The sequences come from PBMCs, collected around atezolizumab (anti-PD-L1) treatment. The receptors stem from a man aged 55 to 69 with urothelial cancer.

The V call is TRBV29-1, the J call TRBJ2-5, with D tentatively TRBD1 (6 bases). This CDR3 is 15 amino acids long. In germline, CDR1 is SQVTM, CDR2 ANQGSEA. Trimming stripped 0 bases from V and 1 base from J, with 12 bases between. CDR3 DNA: TGCAGCGTTGAAGATCCAGGGGTTCCCCAAGAGACCCAGTACTTC. The encoded protein is CSVEDPGVPQETQYF.

The rearrangement uses TRBV21-1 and TRBJ1-1; TRBD1, as called in the table, went unchecked against the DNA. TRBV21-1 constitutes a pseudogene. The CDR3 contains 15 residues. The CDR3 is CASARVRGLNTEAFF. CDR3 bases: TGTGCCAGCGCAAGGGTAAGGGGGCTGAACACTGAAGCTTTCTTT.

The V gene is TRBV11-2, the J gene TRBJ2-1; 7 positions match TRBD2. The junction had 3 bases not matched to a gene; V was cut back by 3 bases and J by 4 bases. Germline loops: CDR1 SGHAT, CDR2 FQNNGV. CDR3 length: 14 residues. The CDR3 protein is CASSLASGYNEQFF. The DNA for the CDR3 is TGTGCCAGCAGCTTGGCTAGCGGATACAATGAGCAGTTCTTC.

The chain uses TRBV6-5 and TRBJ2-1; the D gene is possibly TRBD2 (7 bases). The V and J ends lost 6 bases and 2 bases respectively, with 11 bases between them. This CDR3 region has 14 residues. Germline V gene lookup returns CDR1 MNHEY and CDR2 SVGAGI. Here the CDR3 DNA reads TGTGCCAGCAGAACGGGGGGCCCCTACAATGAGCAGTTCTTC. As protein: CASRTGGPYNEQFF.

The chain is built from TRBV18 and TRBJ1-4, with D unclear. The CDR3 contains 17 residues. Trimming stripped 6 bases from V and 0 bases from J, with 17 bases between. Per germline, CDR1 KGHSH and CDR2 LQKENI. The DNA for the CDR3 is TGTGCCAGCTCCCCTTTCTACCCGAAGACAACTAATGAAAAACTGTTTTTT. Its translation is CASSPFYPKTTNEKLFF.

The chain uses TRBV30 and TRBJ2-5, with D tentatively TRBD2 (6 bases). V dropped 0 bases and J dropped 6 bases, with 8 bases sitting between them. The CDR3 totals 12 residues. Germline CDR1 reads GTSNPN; CDR2 reads SVGIG (reference sequence). The DNA of the CDR3 is TGTGCCTGGAGTGTCGGCGGGAAGACCCAGTACTTC. Translating gives CAWSVGGKTQYF.

The rearrangement links TRBV7-8 to TRBJ1-1, with a tentative D call TRBD1 (6 bases). This CDR3 spans 15 amino acids. Germline CDR1 and CDR2: SGHVS and FQNEAQ. The germline V and J ends were trimmed by 5 bases and 6 bases, with 19 bases remaining between them. The CDR3 DNA reads as TGTGCCAGCAGCCAAGTGGGGGGGCTGAGGTCTGAAGCTTTCTTT. This gives the protein CASSQVGGLRSEAFF.

The chain carries TRBV5-1 and TRBJ2-7; 7 bases agree with TRBD1. This CDR3 has 16 amino acids. The trim removed 3 bases at V and 0 bases at J, leaving 9 bases unmatched. Germline values: CDR1 SGHRS, CDR2 YFSETQ. CDR3 in DNA: TGCGCCAGCAGCTGGAAACCGGGACAGTTCTCCTACGAGCAGTACTTC. It specifies CASSWKPGQFSYEQYF.

V usage is TRBV4-1 and J usage is TRBJ1-3; D unclear. The CDR3 runs to 17 residues. The V end was cut by 0 bases, the J end by 3 bases, with 15 bases between. The germline V gene has CDR1 MGHRA and CDR2 YSYEKL. The CDR3 region has the DNA TGCGCCAGCAGCCAAGATTGGGCCGTGCAGAGTGGAAACACCATATATTTT. Translation: CASSQDWAVQSGNTIYF.

The rearrangement uses TRBV21-1 and TRBJ2-7; the table calls TRBD1, which could not be checked here. TRBV21-1 is termed a pseudogene. The CDR3 sequence is 14 residues long. CDR3 residues: CASSNTGQTYEQYF. The CDR3 nucleotides are TGTGCCAGCAGCAACACGGGACAGACCTACGAGCAGTACTTC.

The chain is built from TRBV6-1 and TRBJ2-1, with TRBD1 as a possible D gene (6 bases). Germline CDR1 reads MNHNS; CDR2 reads SASEGT. The CDR3 extends over 11 amino acids. V gave up 8 bases and J gave up 8 bases, with 10 bases separating them. The CDR3 DNA follows: TGTGCCAGCGGGGGCCCATATGAGCAGTTCTTC. Amino acids: CASGGPYEQFF.

This chain uses TRBV28 with TRBJ2-7, with 7 bases matching TRBD1. The CDR3 loop spans 13 amino acids. The germline V gene has CDR1 MDHEN and CDR2 SYDVKM. Losses at the gene ends were 2 bases for V and 4 bases for J; bases not matched to a gene: 2. CDR3 amino acids: CASSLRGPYEQYF. The CDR3 nucleotides read TGTGCCAGCAGTTTAAGGGGGCCATACGAGCAGTACTTC. Based on the CDR3 plus reference TRBV28 and TRBJ2-7, the full variable domain is DVKVTQSSRYLVKRTGEKVFLECVQDMDHENMFWYRQDPGLGLRLIYFSYDVKMKEKGDIPEGYSVSREKKERFSLILESASTNQTSMYLCASSLRGPYEQYFGPGTRLTVT.

This chain links TRBV19 with TRBJ2-7; perhaps TRBD1 as D (6 bases). Per the germline V gene, CDR1 is LNHDA and CDR2 is SQIVND (reference sequence). CDR3 length: 12 residues. V was clipped by 4 bases and J by 7 bases, with 11 bases between them. In DNA form, the CDR3 reads TGTGCCAGTAGTACGGACAGTCGGGAGCAGTACTTC. Residues: CASSTDSREQYF.

This rearrangement joins TRBV6-5 to TRBJ2-7; 7 bases are a match to TRBD1. After removal of 6 bases from V and 3 bases from J, the junction contained 8 bases not matched to a gene. Germline CDR1 and CDR2: MNHEY and SVGAGI. The CDR3 loop spans 14 amino acids. In nucleotides, the CDR3 is TGTGCCAGCAGCCGCGACAGGGTTCTCTACGAGCAGTACTTC. Translation gives CASSRDRVLYEQYF.

The chain employs TRBV29-1 and TRBJ2-1; unclear D gene. The CDR3 sequence is 10 residues long. The germline V and J ends were trimmed by 6 bases and 4 bases, with 4 bases remaining between them. Germline loops: CDR1 SQVTM, CDR2 ANQGSEA. The CDR3 region is CSVEYNEQFF. CDR3 DNA sequence: TGCAGCGTAGAGTACAATGAGCAGTTCTTC.

This clone occurred once. The V gene is TRBV15, the J gene TRBJ2-3; TRBD2 matches at 8 bases. Germline V gives CDR1 LNHNV, CDR2 YYDKDF (reference sequence). J lost 0 bases, V lost 3 bases, and 17 bases had no gene match. CDR3 length: 20 amino acids. CDR3 in amino acids: CATSRDIGTRYTRSTDTQYF. In DNA form, the CDR3 reads TGTGCCACCAGCAGGGACATCGGGACTAGATATACGCGTAGCACAGATACGCAGTATTTT.

The chain couples TRBV15 to TRBJ2-7, with a possible D match to TRBD1 (6 bases). V was trimmed by 1 base and J by 1 base, leaving 8 bases between them. There are 14 residues in the CDR3. The germline gives CDR1 LNHNV, CDR2 YYDKDF (reference sequence). DNA of the CDR3: TGTGCCACCAGCAGAGGAGGGGGTTCCTACGAGCAGTACTTC. This gives the protein CATSRGGGSYEQYF.

This clone has a handful of counts. V is TRBV19 and J is TRBJ1-5; no reliable D call. V shed 5 bases and J shed 5 bases, with 10 bases lying between them. This CDR3 region has 13 residues. Germline loops: CDR1 LNHDA, CDR2 SQIVND (reference sequence). Here the CDR3 reads CASSYGQDQPQHF. The DNA for the CDR3 is TGTGCCAGTAGTTACGGCCAGGATCAGCCCCAGCATTTT. The full variable domain, completed using reference TRBV19 and TRBJ1-5, is DGGITQSPKYLFRKEGQNVTLSCEQNLNHDAMYWYRQDPGQGLRLIYYSQIVNDFQKGDIAEGYSVSREKKESFPLTVTSAQKNPTAFYLCASSYGQDQPQHFGDGTRLSIL.

The chain is built from TRBV4-3 and TRBJ1-2, with 7 positions matching TRBD1. Per the germline V gene, CDR1 is LGHNA and CDR2 is YSLEER. The J segment lost 8 bases and the V segment lost 1 base, leaving 7 bases of the junction unmatched. CDR3 length equals 14 residues. The CDR3 is CASSQGTGKWGYTF. CDR3 nucleotides: TGCGCCAGCAGCCAAGGGACAGGCAAGTGGGGCTACACCTTC.